A selection of T cell receptor beta chains follows, all from one sample in a study of CD8 T cells in ankylosing spondylitis. A single record per CDR3 protein comes from TCRdb applying MiXCR to the 5' RACE reads. Altogether 200,000 or so distinct CDR3 sequences are present, 18% being singletons, with the ten largest covering 4.3%. What was sequenced was blood, either unsorted or a sorted T cell fraction (not recorded which). The receptors stem from a male donor aged 5-29 years with ankylosing spondylitis or in good health (not recorded which). Each CDR3 is given with its conserved first and last residue. D genes are given only for firm matches. Not every row has a clone size; where given, it reads once, few, many or a size class.

cdr3_nt | cdr3_aa | v_call | clone_size | j_call | d_call
TGCAGTGCTAGTGGAGGGGTCCATCAGCCCCAGCATTTT | CSASGGVHQPQHF | TRBV20-1 | many | TRBJ1-5 | -
TGTGCCAGCAGCTTGGACTCCCAGCGGGGAGGCGATGAGCAGTTCTTC | CASSLDSQRGGDEQFF | TRBV5-6 | many | TRBJ2-1 | TRBD2
TGTGCCAGCAGCCAAGACAGCGGGTCCTACAATGAGCAGTTCTTC | CASSQDSGSYNEQFF | TRBV3-1 | - | TRBJ2-1 | -
TGTGCCAGCAGCGTAGGTCTAGCGGGGCTATACAATGAGCAGTTCTTC | CASSVGLAGLYNEQFF | TRBV9 | many | TRBJ2-1 | TRBD2
TGCGCCAGCAGCCCAAAGGACTACGGCAATGTGATCCAGTACTTC | CASSPKDYGNVIQYF | TRBV5-1 | many | TRBJ2-5 | -
TGCAGTGCTAGTAAGCGGGAGGGCCTAGAGACCCAGTACTTC | CSASKREGLETQYF | TRBV20-1 | many | TRBJ2-5 | TRBD2
TGCAGTGAACGAGGGGGCACTGAAGCTTTCTTT | CSERGGTEAFF | TRBV20-1 | many | TRBJ1-1 | -
TGTGCCAGCAGCCGTCCGGGGGTTAACCGGGCCGGGGAGCTGTTTTTT | CASSRPGVNRAGELFF | TRBV6-5 | many | TRBJ2-2 | -
TGTGCCAGCAGCCCACGACACGACACCGGGGAGCTGTTTTTT | CASSPRHDTGELFF | TRBV7-8 | - | TRBJ2-2 | -
TGTGCCAGCAGCTTAGGGGTGCGGGAGAGGGGGTTCTTC | CASSLGVRERGFF | TRBV11-2 | many | TRBJ2-1 | TRBD2
TGCGCCAGCAGCTTGGATGCTAGCGCCAACTACGAGCAGTACTTC | CASSLDASANYEQYF | TRBV5-1 | - | TRBJ2-7 | -
TGTGCCTGGAGCGGGACGGTCGCGGACAATGAGCAGTTCTTC | CAWSGTVADNEQFF | TRBV30 | many | TRBJ2-1 | -
TGTGCCAGCAGTTACCCCACAGGGGAGCAGTTCTTC | CASSYPTGEQFF | TRBV6-5 | many | TRBJ2-1 | -
TGTGCCAGCAGCCAAGATCTGGCGTCTCCGGATACGCAGTATTTT | CASSQDLASPDTQYF | TRBV3-1 | many | TRBJ2-3 | -
TGTGCCAGCACAGGCTCTGGGGCCAACGTCCTGACTTTC | CASTGSGANVLTF | TRBV12-3/TRBV12-4 | many | TRBJ2-6 | -
TGTGCCAGCAGCCATCGACGTGGGGCTTTCTTT | CASSHRRGAFF | TRBV12-3/TRBV12-4 | few | TRBJ1-1 | -
TGTGCCACCAGTTTCCAGGGGGCTGGAAACACCATATATTTT | CATSFQGAGNTIYF | TRBV15 | many | TRBJ1-3 | TRBD1
TGTGCCAGCAGTCCGGGGCACCAAGAGACCCAGTACTTC | CASSPGHQETQYF | TRBV21-1 | many | TRBJ2-5 | -
TGCAGTGCTAGAGATCTGGAGACGTTAAGCAATGAGCAGTTCTTC | CSARDLETLSNEQFF | TRBV20-1 | many | TRBJ2-1 | -
TGTGCCAGCTCACCTTTACAGGAGGGCTATGGCTACACCTTC | CASSPLQEGYGYTF | TRBV18 | many | TRBJ1-2 | -
TGTGCCAGCAGTTTAGGTACGGCAGCACCCGGGGAGCTGTTTTTT | CASSLGTAAPGELFF | TRBV12-3/TRBV12-4 | many | TRBJ2-2 | -
TGTGCCAGCACCCCAGCCCGGGACGTCGCTCAAGAGACCCAGTACTTC | CASTPARDVAQETQYF | TRBV11-2 | - | TRBJ2-5 | -
TGTGCCAGCAGTTACCGGGACAGTCTTGGGCGGGCTTTCTTT | CASSYRDSLGRAFF | TRBV6-5 | many | TRBJ1-1 | TRBD1
TGCGCCAGCAGCCAAGGACTAGCGGGAGGCTACAATGAGCAGTTCTTC | CASSQGLAGGYNEQFF | TRBV4-3 | many | TRBJ2-1 | TRBD2
TGCAGTGCTAGAGATAATGCGGACTACTCCTACGAGCAGTACTTC | CSARDNADYSYEQYF | TRBV20-1 | many | TRBJ2-7 | -
TGTGCCAGCCTTAGCGGGAGCGGGAATGAGCAGTTCTTC | CASLSGSGNEQFF | TRBV27 | many | TRBJ2-1 | TRBD2
TGCAGCGTTTCGTATGTCGGCGAGCAGTTCTTC | CSVSYVGEQFF | TRBV29-1 | - | TRBJ2-1 | -
TGTGCCAGAAGCTTGGGAAGGTGGTTCGGGACTACCATCTCCAATGAGCAGTTCTTC | CARSLGRWFGTTISNEQFF | TRBV5-3 | - | TRBJ2-1 | TRBD2
TGTGCCAGCAGTGAGGGACTAGTAGGTGAGCAGTTCTTC | CASSEGLVGEQFF | TRBV6-4 | - | TRBJ2-1 | TRBD2
TGTGCCAGCAGCCGGGAGTATGTCACCGGGGAGCTGTTTTTT | CASSREYVTGELFF | TRBV7-2 | many | TRBJ2-2 | -
TGTGCCAGCAGTTCGACAGGGACCTACGAGCAGTACTTC | CASSSTGTYEQYF | TRBV12-3/TRBV12-4 | many | TRBJ2-7 | TRBD1
TGTGCCATCGGCGAGCCAAAATCTAGCACAGATACGCAGTATTTT | CAIGEPKSSTDTQYF | TRBV10-3 | many | TRBJ2-3 | -
TGTGCCAGCAGCCCGGTAAGGTTAGGGAGGTCCTACAATGAGCAGTTCTTC | CASSPVRLGRSYNEQFF | TRBV27 | many | TRBJ2-1 | -
TGTGCCAGCGGGACAGGGATGAACACTGAAGCTTTCTTT | CASGTGMNTEAFF | TRBV6-1 | - | TRBJ1-1 | TRBD1
TGCAGCGTTGAAGAAGGCCGGGAAGCTTTCTTT | CSVEEGREAFF | TRBV29-1 | - | TRBJ1-1 | -
TGTGCCAGCAGCTTATTCACTAGCGGGAGGTCGTCCAAAAACATTCAGTACTTC | CASSLFTSGRSSKNIQYF | TRBV11-3 | many | TRBJ2-4 | TRBD2
TGTGCCACCGGAGAGAGCATGGGGGTAGGGGGGAACACTGAAGCTTTCTTT | CATGESMGVGGNTEAFF | TRBV15 | many | TRBJ1-1 | -
TGTGCCAGCAGCCCAGGACAGGTCTACGAGCAGTACTTC | CASSPGQVYEQYF | TRBV3-1 | many | TRBJ2-7 | TRBD1
TGTGCCAGCAGTTTCATAGTGGGCTCTGGGGCCAACGTCCTGACTTTC | CASSFIVGSGANVLTF | TRBV27 | many | TRBJ2-6 | -
TGTGCCAGCAGCCAAGAGATAGGACTCCTCACAGATACGCAGTATTTT | CASSQEIGLLTDTQYF | TRBV14 | many | TRBJ2-3 | -
TGCAGCGTTGAAGGCTCCCGGGACAGGAGCTCCAAGAGCGCCTATGGCTACACCTTC | CSVEGSRDRSSKSAYGYTF | TRBV29-1 | many | TRBJ1-2 | TRBD1
TGCAGTGCTAGGGGCGAGCGGGAGTCCTACGAGCAGTACTTC | CSARGERESYEQYF | TRBV20-1 | few | TRBJ2-7 | TRBD2
TGCAGCGTTGACGGTTTGAGGGGTCTCCAAGAGACCCAGTACTTC | CSVDGLRGLQETQYF | TRBV29-1 | many | TRBJ2-5 | -
TGTGCCAGCTCACCGACGACGGCACAGGGGACCCAGTACTTC | CASSPTTAQGTQYF | TRBV18 | many | TRBJ2-5 | -
TGTGCCAGCAGCCAGAGGTCGGGGGAGACCCAGTACTTC | CASSQRSGETQYF | TRBV6-2/TRBV6-3 | many | TRBJ2-5 | -
TGTGCCACCAGCAAGGGGCTAGCGGGGGAAACCGGGGAGCTGTTTTTT | CATSKGLAGETGELFF | TRBV15 | many | TRBJ2-2 | TRBD2
TGCAGTGCTGCCCCCCAAGAAGAGGGGGCTTTCTTT | CSAAPQEEGAFF | TRBV20-1 | - | TRBJ1-1 | -
TGTGCCAGCAGTCGCGGGGATGGGCCCGAGCAGTACTTC | CASSRGDGPEQYF | TRBV6-5 | many | TRBJ2-7 | -
TGTGCCAGCAGCTTAGACAGGGGATGGGAGACCCAGTACTTC | CASSLDRGWETQYF | TRBV7-2 | many | TRBJ2-5 | TRBD1
TGTGCCAGCAGGTTAACCTACAATGAGCAGTTCTTC | CASRLTYNEQFF | TRBV28 | many | TRBJ2-1 | -
TGCGCCAGCCGAGGTACTAGCACAGATACGCAGTATTTT | CASRGTSTDTQYF | TRBV5-1 | many | TRBJ2-3 | -
TGCAGTGCGAGGCGGGATGTCCATGAGCAGTTCTTC | CSARRDVHEQFF | TRBV20-1 | many | TRBJ2-1 | -
TGCAGTGCTAGACCTCACGGGGACACCTACGAGCAGTACTTC | CSARPHGDTYEQYF | TRBV20-1 | few | TRBJ2-7 | -
TGTGCCAGCAGCCAAATAACAGATACGCAGTATTTT | CASSQITDTQYF | TRBV14 | many | TRBJ2-3 | -
TGTGCCAGCAGCCAAGTGATGGGAGGTGCGAATGAGCAGTTCTTC | CASSQVMGGANEQFF | TRBV14 | many | TRBJ2-1 | -
TGCAGCCCCACCCGGCCGGGACAGGGTTCCAATTCACCCCTCCACTTT | CSPTRPGQGSNSPLHF | TRBV20-1 | many | TRBJ1-6 | TRBD1
TGTGCCAGCAGTGGAAGGGGATTCGCCGGGGAGCTGTTTTTT | CASSGRGFAGELFF | TRBV25-1 | many | TRBJ2-2 | -
TGCGCCAGCAGCTTGGTGGACAGTGTCAAAAACATTCAGTACTTC | CASSLVDSVKNIQYF | TRBV5-1 | many | TRBJ2-4 | -
TGTGCCAGCAGCCGCACGGACAGGGGCAATGAGCAGTTCTTC | CASSRTDRGNEQFF | TRBV4-2 | many | TRBJ2-1 | TRBD1
TGCGCCAGTTCAAGCGGGAAGAGCACAGATACGCAGTATTTT | CASSSGKSTDTQYF | TRBV5-1 | few | TRBJ2-3 | TRBD2